This is a list of T cell receptor beta chains from one sample in a study of Tregs in tolerant kidney transplant recipients. Their target antigens are unknown. The method was immunoSEQ multiplex PCR; TCRdb's version includes in-frame clones alone and lacks a portion of them. The repertoire includes 25,000 to 35,000 clones, over 65% of them detected once, and about 2.3% sits in the top ten. The sequencing sample was made of Tregs from blood cultured with allogeneic cells. These TCRs come from a human donor in good health. Each CDR3 is given with its conserved first and last residue. The D gene is left open where the match is weak. The size entry is marked missing in some rows and otherwise reads once, few, many or a size class.

>NA|TRBV5-1|TRBJ2-1|once
CASSLEGRGIGEQFF
TGCGCCAGCAGCTTGGAGGGAAGGGGGATCGGTGAGCAGTTCTTC
>TRBD1|TRBV27|TRBJ1-1|NA
CASSRTGETEAFF
TGTGCCAGCAGTCGGACAGGGGAGACTGAAGCTTTCTTT
>NA|TRBV5-1|TRBJ1-1|NA
CASSPKALNTEAFF
TGCGCCAGCAGCCCAAAGGCCCTGAACACTGAAGCTTTCTTT
>NA|TRBV11-1|TRBJ1-2|NA
CASSLSPGRFGYTF
TGTGCCAGCAGCTTAAGCCCGGGGCGTTTCGGCTACACCTTC
>TRBD2|TRBV28|TRBJ2-7|NA
CASSSRSTSGTYEQYF
TGTGCCAGCAGCTCTCGCTCGACTAGCGGGACCTACGAGCAGTACTTC
>TRBD2|TRBV23-1|TRBJ2-7|NA
CASTRSSGEGGNEQYF
TGCGCCAGCACCCGGTCTAGCGGGGAAGGGGGAAACGAGCAGTACTTC
>NA|TRBV5-1|TRBJ1-1|NA
CASSKSPGGEAFF
TGCGCCAGCAGCAAAAGCCCCGGGGGGGAGGCTTTCTTT
>TRBD2|TRBV9|TRBJ2-5|NA
CASSPGPSGGFQETQYF
TGTGCCAGCAGCCCGGGCCCCAGCGGGGGGTTCCAAGAGACCCAGTACTTC
>NA|TRBV6-5|TRBJ2-4|once
CASRSPGGNIQYF
TGTGCCAGCAGGTCCCCGGGTGGTAACATTCAGTACTTC
>NA|TRBV5-1|TRBJ2-3|once
CASSLNSPADTQYF
TGCGCCAGCAGCTTGAATAGTCCGGCAGATACGCAGTATTTT
>TRBD2|TRBV11-2|TRBJ2-5|NA
CASSLDDGLAGGETQYF
TGTGCCAGCAGCTTGGACGACGGACTAGCGGGGGGAGAGACCCAGTACTTC
>TRBD2|TRBV7-2|TRBJ2-1|few
CASSLDGTSYEQFF
TGTGCCAGCAGCTTAGATGGGACTAGTTATGAGCAGTTCTTC
>NA|TRBV7-1|TRBJ1-5|NA
CASSLEGDQPQHF
TGTGCCAGCAGCTTAGAGGGGGATCAGCCCCAGCATTTT
>TRBD2|TRBV5-5|TRBJ2-1|medium-sized
CASSLGGTTTLEEQFF
TGTGCCAGCAGCTTGGGGGGGACTACCACCCTTGAAGAGCAGTTCTTC
>NA|TRBV6-6|TRBJ2-7|few
CASSYSKAVYYEQYF
TGTGCCAGCAGTTACTCGAAAGCAGTCTACTACGAGCAGTACTTC
>NA|TRBV6-5|TRBJ1-4|NA
CASSYSRGRGEKLFF
TGTGCCAGCAGTTACTCGAGGGGGAGAGGTGAAAAACTGTTTTTT
>TRBD2|TRBV5-1|TRBJ2-5|NA
CASSPFEREGDRAQYF
TGCGCCAGCAGCCCCTTTGAACGGGAGGGCGATCGAGCCCAGTACTTC
>NA|TRBV5-5|TRBJ2-5|NA
CASSYRETQYF
TGTGCCAGCAGTTATCGAGAGACCCAGTACTTC
>NA|TRBV2|TRBJ2-5|NA
CASRFPGLQETQYF
TGTGCCAGCAGGTTTCCGGGACTTCAAGAGACCCAGTACTTC
>NA|TRBV30|TRBJ2-7|NA
CAWSVLYGEQYF
TGTGCCTGGAGTGTACTATACGGGGAACAGTACTTC
>NA|TRBV6-6|TRBJ2-7|NA
CASSRGTIYEQYF
TGTGCCAGCAGTAGGGGGACTATCTACGAGCAGTACTTC
>TRBD1|TRBV6-5|TRBJ2-7|NA
CASSYRTGRGEQYF
TGTGCCAGCAGTTACCGGACAGGCCGTGGGGAGCAGTACTTC
>TRBD1|TRBV4-3|TRBJ1-2|NA
CASSQAFGTGAAGYTF
TGCGCCAGCAGCCAAGCCTTTGGGACAGGGGCTGCTGGCTACACCTTC
>NA|TRBV2|TRBJ2-5|NA
CASSVLEGVETQYF
TGTGCCAGCAGTGTATTAGAGGGGGTAGAGACCCAGTACTTC
>NA|TRBV19|TRBJ2-7|NA
CATARSQKSYEQYF
TGTGCCACCGCAAGGAGTCAAAAGTCCTACGAGCAGTACTTC
>NA|TRBV25-1|TRBJ2-7|NA
CASSEWKGRIEQYF
TGTGCCAGCAGTGAATGGAAGGGACGGATCGAGCAGTACTTC
>NA|TRBV7-8|TRBJ2-1|NA
CASRGGGEQFF
TGTGCCAGCAGGGGAGGTGGTGAGCAGTTCTTC
>NA|TRBV5-6|TRBJ1-2|NA
CASSLPGPYNFGYTF
TGTGCCAGCAGCTTACCGGGTCCCTATAACTTTGGCTACACCTTC
>TRBD2|TRBV30|TRBJ2-7|once
CAWRGSGRYEQYF
TGTGCCTGGAGGGGGAGCGGGAGGTACGAGCAGTACTTC
>NA|TRBV9|TRBJ1-2|NA
CASSALPSAYGYTF
TGTGCCAGCAGCGCTCTTCCCTCCGCCTATGGCTACACCTTC
>TRBD2|TRBV5-5|TRBJ2-3|NA
CASSPSGITDTQYF
TGTGCCAGCAGCCCTAGCGGAATCACAGATACGCAGTATTTT
>NA|TRBV5-6|TRBJ1-6|NA
CASSGDGVNSPLHF
TGTGCCAGCAGCGGGGACGGAGTTAATTCACCCCTCCACTTT
>NA|TRBV18|TRBJ2-7|NA
CASSAIEGSEQYF
TGTGCCAGCTCAGCAATTGAGGGGTCCGAGCAGTACTTC
>TRBD2|TRBV25-1|TRBJ2-3|NA
CAAGTIVDTQYF
TGTGCCGCAGGGACTATAGTAGATACGCAGTATTTT
>NA|TRBV7-9|TRBJ2-2|NA
CASSLGQGGLAEELFF
TGTGCCAGCAGCTTAGGACAGGGAGGTTTGGCCGAGGAGCTGTTTTTT
>NA|TRBV20-1|TRBJ2-1|NA
CSAGPRGEQFF
TGCAGTGCCGGACCGAGAGGTGAGCAGTTCTTC
>NA|TRBV5-1|TRBJ2-2|NA
CASMVRHNTGELFF
TGCGCCAGCATGGTACGGCATAACACCGGGGAGCTGTTTTTT
>NA|TRBV18|TRBJ2-3|NA
CASSPPVQGTQYF
TGTGCCAGCTCACCACCGGTACAGGGTACGCAGTATTTT
>TRBD2|TRBV11-3|TRBJ2-3|NA
CASSLLGFGGRATDTQYF
TGTGCCAGCAGCCTCCTCGGTTTTGGTGGGAGGGCCACAGATACGCAGTATTTT
>TRBD1|TRBV7-2|TRBJ2-3|NA
CASSLGGTGVLSTDTQYF
TGTGCCAGTAGCTTAGGAGGTACAGGGGTTTTGAGCACAGATACGCAGTATTTT
>TRBD1|TRBV4-1|TRBJ2-6|few
CASSQEGTGAPGANVLTF
TGCGCCAGCAGCCAAGAGGGGACAGGTGCCCCTGGGGCCAACGTCCTGACTTTC
>NA|TRBV11-3|TRBJ1-3|few
CASSLWGHIGNTIYF
TGTGCCAGCAGCTTATGGGGGCACATCGGAAACACCATATATTTT
>NA|TRBV20-1|TRBJ1-2|NA
CSAHVSYGYTF
TGCAGTGCTCATGTTTCCTATGGCTACACCTTC
>NA|TRBV7-2|TRBJ1-1|NA
CASSLSTGFLNTEAFF
TGTGCCAGCAGCTTAAGCACAGGGTTTTTAAACACTGAAGCTTTCTTT
>NA|TRBV29-1|TRBJ2-3|NA
CSVAGLSTDTQYF
TGCAGCGTTGCGGGACTCAGCACAGATACGCAGTATTTT
>TRBD2|TRBV6-1|TRBJ2-5|NA
CASRLAGVETQYF
TGTGCCAGCAGACTAGCGGGTGTGGAGACCCAGTACTTC
>TRBD1|TRBV7-8|TRBJ2-7|NA
CASISGQGTTYEQYF
TGTGCCAGCATCTCCGGACAGGGGACCACCTACGAGCAGTACTTC
>TRBD1|TRBV25-1|TRBJ2-3|once
CASTRGSGGTDTQYF
TGTGCCAGCACCAGGGGGTCCGGAGGCACAGATACGCAGTATTTT
>TRBD2|TRBV19|TRBJ2-7|NA
CASTLRGRLAGEFPAYEQYF
TGTGCCAGTACCCTGAGGGGTCGACTAGCGGGGGAGTTTCCTGCCTACGAGCAGTACTTC
>NA|TRBV20-1|TRBJ2-5|NA
CSLVGGETQYF
TGCAGTCTTGTGGGGGGAGAGACCCAGTACTTC
>NA|TRBV6-1|TRBJ2-5|few
CASGWQGGSRETQYF
TGTGCCAGCGGTTGGCAGGGGGGATCTAGGGAGACCCAGTACTTC
>NA|TRBV19|TRBJ1-4|NA
CASSILERDDEKLFF
TGTGCCAGTAGTATTCTCGAGAGGGATGATGAAAAACTGTTTTTT
>NA|TRBV10-2|TRBJ1-2|once
CASSRGPGETYGYTF
TGCGCCAGCAGTCGCGGACCGGGAGAGACCTATGGCTACACCTTC
>NA|TRBV4-3|TRBJ2-3|NA
CASSQDGGSTDTQYF
TGCGCCAGCAGCCAAGATGGGGGAAGCACAGATACGCAGTATTTT